A selection of T cell receptor beta chains follows, all from one sample in a study of T cells in Graves' hyperthyroidism and ophthalmopathy. TCRdb passed the multiplex PCR reads through MiXCR, listing each CDR3 protein once. The data contain about 250,000 distinct CDR3 sequences, over 12% of them singletons. The sample consisted of blood. The receptor set was obtained from a woman in her forties or fifties with Graves' hyperthyroidism that later progressed to Graves' ophthalmopathy. Both conserved end residues are part of each CDR3. D genes are given only for firm matches. Not all rows give a size; the values are once, few, many and, for expanded clones, a class.

J gene | D gene | clone size | V gene | CDR3 protein | CDR3 DNA
TRBJ1-1 | TRBD1 | NA | TRBV6-1 | CASSRTGANTEAFF | TGTGCCAGCTCCCGCACAGGGGCGAACACTGAAGCTTTCTTT
TRBJ2-7 | TRBD1 | many | TRBV27 | CASSFRDREYF | TGTGCCAGCAGTTTCCGGGACAGGGAGTACTTC
TRBJ2-1 | NA | many | TRBV5-1 | CASSLGEYNEQFF | TGCGCCAGCAGCTTGGGGGAGTACAATGAGCAGTTCTTC
TRBJ2-7 | NA | few | TRBV6-6 | CASSYERGYEQYF | TGTGCCAGCAGTTACGAGAGGGGCTACGAGCAGTACTTC
TRBJ2-1 | TRBD1 | many | TRBV5-1 | CASSPGTGGDEQFF | TGCGCCAGCAGCCCAGGGACAGGGGGAGATGAGCAGTTCTTC
TRBJ2-6 | NA | many | TRBV2 | CASREEWGDLANVLTF | TGTGCCAGCAGGGAGGAGTGGGGGGATTTAGCCAACGTCCTGACTTTC
TRBJ1-4 | TRBD1 | NA | TRBV25-1 | CASSARDRVAKLFF | TGTGCCAGCAGTGCCCGGGACAGGGTGGCAAAACTGTTTTTT
TRBJ1-4 | NA | many | TRBV5-6 | CASSFSSNSEKLFF | TGTGCCAGCAGCTTCTCATCTAACAGTGAAAAACTGTTTTTT
TRBJ1-5 | NA | few | TRBV5-1 | CASSLDGTGDNQPQHF | TGCGCCAGCAGCTTGGACGGAACGGGGGACAATCAGCCCCAGCATTTT
TRBJ2-7 | NA | few | TRBV3-1 | CASSPGWGGYEQYF | TGTGCCAGCAGCCCAGGGTGGGGTGGGTACGAGCAGTACTTC
TRBJ2-2 | TRBD2 | many | TRBV4-1 | CASSPGGRISPNTGELFF | TGCGCCAGCAGCCCGGGAGGGAGAATATCCCCTAACACCGGGGAGCTGTTTTTT
TRBJ1-3 | NA | NA | TRBV5-1 | CASRQQGSGNTLYF | TGCGCCAGCAGACAACAGGGCTCTGGAAACACCTTATATTTT
TRBJ1-2 | TRBD1 | NA | TRBV19 | CASSPEGQTSSYTF | TGTGCCAGTAGTCCTGAGGGACAGACGTCAAGCTACACCTTC
TRBJ2-5 | NA | many | TRBV7-3 | CASSLTGALGETQYF | TGTGCCAGCAGCTTGACGGGGGCGCTTGGGGAGACCCAGTACTTC
TRBJ2-5 | TRBD2 | many | TRBV28 | CASSSAAGGGETQYF | TGTGCCAGTTCCTCAGCGGCGGGAGGGGGAGAGACCCAGTACTTC
TRBJ2-2 | TRBD2 | NA | TRBV29-1 | CSVRGGSGRLNTGELFF | TGCAGCGTCCGGGGGGGTAGCGGGAGACTTAACACCGGGGAGCTGTTTTTT
TRBJ2-3 | TRBD2 | NA | TRBV19 | CASTGLAGGSTTDTQYF | TGTGCCAGTACGGGACTAGCGGGAGGCAGCACGACAGATACGCAGTATTTT
TRBJ1-1 | NA | many | TRBV7-9 | CASSLPGRSLAFF | TGTGCCAGCAGCTTACCTGGACGGTCGTTAGCTTTCTTT
TRBJ2-3 | NA | few | TRBV4-1 | CASSPATATDTQYF | TGCGCCAGCAGCCCTGCGACCGCCACAGATACGCAGTATTTT
TRBJ1-1 | NA | few | TRBV18 | CASSPRGRGIATMNTEAFF | TGTGCCAGCTCACCACGTGGGAGGGGAATCGCGACGATGAACACTGAAGCTTTCTTT
TRBJ2-2 | NA | many | TRBV5-1 | CASSLDQTGAGELFF | TGCGCCAGCAGCTTGGATCAGACCGGAGCCGGGGAGCTGTTTTTT
TRBJ2-7 | TRBD1 | few | TRBV19 | CASRPDRGSSYEQYF | TGTGCCAGTAGGCCGGACAGGGGGAGCTCCTACGAGCAGTACTTC
TRBJ2-7 | NA | many | TRBV7-3 | CASSLTAGLYEQYF | TGTGCCAGCAGCTTAACGGCGGGGTTATACGAGCAGTACTTC
TRBJ2-5 | NA | many | TRBV7-2 | CASRAGLETQYF | TGTGCCAGCAGGGCAGGGCTCGAGACCCAGTACTTC
TRBJ2-1 | NA | NA | TRBV27 | CASSLSALPTYNEQFF | TGTGCCAGCAGTTTATCTGCACTGCCCACGTACAATGAGCAGTTCTTC
TRBJ2-5 | NA | many | TRBV18 | CASSPRGQETQYF | TGTGCCAGCTCACCCCGGGGTCAAGAGACCCAGTACTTC
TRBJ2-2 | TRBD1 | NA | TRBV14 | CASSQDWTGTGELFF | TGTGCCAGCAGCCAAGACTGGACAGGCACCGGGGAGCTGTTTTTT
TRBJ1-3 | TRBD1 | many | TRBV5-1 | CASSPGGSGNTIYF | TGCGCCAGCAGTCCAGGGGGCTCTGGAAACACCATATATTTT
TRBJ2-1 | NA | many | TRBV5-1 | CASRLEGNNEQFF | TGCGCCAGCAGGCTGGAGGGCAACAATGAGCAGTTCTTC
TRBJ1-5 | NA | NA | TRBV4-2 | CASSQERGVDQPQHF | TGTGCCAGCAGCCAAGAGCGCGGCGTGGATCAGCCCCAGCATTTT
TRBJ2-3 | NA | many | TRBV7-9 | CASSPPRETPDTQYF | TGTGCCAGCAGCCCTCCGAGGGAGACCCCAGATACGCAGTATTTT
TRBJ2-3 | TRBD1 | NA | TRBV5-5 | CASSLVGQGVSDTQYF | TGTGCCAGCAGCTTGGTAGGGCAGGGGGTCTCAGATACGCAGTATTTT
TRBJ2-7 | TRBD2 | few | TRBV5-1 | CASSLAGGTRGEQYF | TGCGCCAGCAGCTTGGCGGGTGGGACTAGAGGCGAGCAGTACTTC
TRBJ1-4 | NA | NA | TRBV13 | CASSFLGEKLFF | TGTGCCAGCAGTTTTTTGGGTGAAAAACTGTTTTTT
TRBJ1-4 | NA | NA | TRBV7-3 | CASSLISRLPGTNEKLFF | TGTGCCAGCAGCTTAATATCCCGGCTACCAGGAACTAATGAAAAACTGTTTTTT
TRBJ2-1 | TRBD1 | many | TRBV5-1 | CASSRADRVLNEQFF | TGCGCCAGCAGCCGAGCGGACAGGGTTCTCAATGAGCAGTTCTTC
TRBJ1-2 | NA | NA | TRBV12-3/TRBV12-4 | CASSPGRNRYGYTF | TGTGCCAGCAGTCCTGGACGGAACCGCTATGGCTACACCTTC
TRBJ1-2 | NA | few | TRBV7-9 | CASSTGTVNYGYTF | TGTGCCAGCAGTACCGGGACGGTTAACTATGGCTACACCTTC
TRBJ2-3 | TRBD1 | many | TRBV6-1 | CASDPGQGDFLGQYF | TGTGCCAGCGATCCGGGACAGGGCGACTTCTTGGGGCAGTATTTT
TRBJ1-4 | TRBD1 | many | TRBV2 | CASIRQGASEKLFF | TGTGCCAGCATCCGACAGGGGGCCAGTGAAAAACTGTTTTTT
TRBJ2-2 | NA | NA | TRBV7-3 | CASSLTSHGELFF | TGTGCCAGCAGCTTAACGTCCCACGGGGAGCTGTTTTTT
TRBJ2-2 | NA | NA | TRBV6-9 | CASSYVPTRSNTGELFF | TGTGCCAGCAGTTACGTCCCGACCCGTTCGAACACCGGGGAGCTGTTTTTT
TRBJ1-5 | NA | many | TRBV20-1 | CSASGEMGQPQHF | TGCAGTGCTAGTGGAGAGATGGGTCAGCCCCAGCATTTT
TRBJ2-1 | NA | many | TRBV20-1 | CSARDPFSSYNEQFF | TGCAGTGCTAGAGACCCCTTTAGCTCCTACAATGAGCAGTTCTTC
TRBJ1-1 | NA | few | TRBV4-1 | CASSQVILDKNTEAFF | TGCGCCAGCAGCCAAGTAATTCTCGACAAAAACACTGAAGCTTTCTTT
TRBJ2-2 | NA | NA | TRBV29-1 | CSASPAGGRLLFF | TGCAGCGCCAGCCCCGCTGGGGGGAGGTTACTGTTTTTT
TRBJ2-6 | NA | few | TRBV28 | CASSFSWGANVLTF | TGTGCCAGCAGTTTCTCCTGGGGGGCCAACGTCCTGACTTTC
TRBJ2-7 | TRBD1 | few | TRBV11-2 | CASSLETPGQKYF | TGTGCCAGCAGCTTAGAGACCCCGGGACAGAAGTACTTC
TRBJ2-7 | TRBD2 | NA | TRBV4-2 | CASSQPTLSGRSYEQYF | TGTGCCAGCAGCCAACCCACCCTTAGCGGGAGGTCCTACGAGCAGTACTTC
TRBJ1-4 | TRBD1 | few | TRBV6-8 | CAISGQGGIEKLFF | TGTGCCATCTCCGGACAGGGAGGGATTGAAAAACTGTTTTTT
TRBJ2-1 | NA | many | TRBV15 | CATSRDVQSRAFF | TGTGCCACCAGCAGAGATGTCCAGAGCAGGGCTTTCTTC
TRBJ1-1 | NA | many | TRBV20-1 | CSASGGRMNTEAFF | TGCAGTGCTTCGGGGGGGAGGATGAACACTGAAGCTTTCTTT
TRBJ1-2 | TRBD1 | NA | TRBV3-1 | CASSQAFRDRVNYGYTF | TGTGCCAGCAGCCAAGCTTTCCGGGACAGGGTTAACTATGGCTACACCTTC
TRBJ2-1 | TRBD1 | once | TRBV6-1 | CASSETDRVWNEQFF | TGTGCCAGCAGTGAAACCGACAGGGTTTGGAATGAGCAGTTCTTC
TRBJ1-5 | NA | many | TRBV11-1 | CASSLGLGQPQHF | TGTGCCAGCAGCTTAGGCTTGGGGCAGCCCCAGCATTTT